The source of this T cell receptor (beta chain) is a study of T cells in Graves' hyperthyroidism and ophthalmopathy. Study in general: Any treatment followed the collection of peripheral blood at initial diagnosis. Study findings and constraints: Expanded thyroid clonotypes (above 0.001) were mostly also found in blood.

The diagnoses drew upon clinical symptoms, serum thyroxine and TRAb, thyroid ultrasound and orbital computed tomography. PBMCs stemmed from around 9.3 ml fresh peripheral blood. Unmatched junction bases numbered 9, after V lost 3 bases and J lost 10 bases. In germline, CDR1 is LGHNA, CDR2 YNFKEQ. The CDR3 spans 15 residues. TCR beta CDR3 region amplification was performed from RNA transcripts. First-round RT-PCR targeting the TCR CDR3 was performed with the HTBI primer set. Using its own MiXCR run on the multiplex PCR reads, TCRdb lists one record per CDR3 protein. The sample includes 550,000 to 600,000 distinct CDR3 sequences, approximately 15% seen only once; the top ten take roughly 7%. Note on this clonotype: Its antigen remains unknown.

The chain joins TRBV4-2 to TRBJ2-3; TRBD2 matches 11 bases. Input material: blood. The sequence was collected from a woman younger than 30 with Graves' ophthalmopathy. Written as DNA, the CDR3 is TGTGCCAGCAGCCAGGGACTAGCGGTTGGCGCGTCGCAGTATTTT. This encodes CASSQGLAVGASQYF.